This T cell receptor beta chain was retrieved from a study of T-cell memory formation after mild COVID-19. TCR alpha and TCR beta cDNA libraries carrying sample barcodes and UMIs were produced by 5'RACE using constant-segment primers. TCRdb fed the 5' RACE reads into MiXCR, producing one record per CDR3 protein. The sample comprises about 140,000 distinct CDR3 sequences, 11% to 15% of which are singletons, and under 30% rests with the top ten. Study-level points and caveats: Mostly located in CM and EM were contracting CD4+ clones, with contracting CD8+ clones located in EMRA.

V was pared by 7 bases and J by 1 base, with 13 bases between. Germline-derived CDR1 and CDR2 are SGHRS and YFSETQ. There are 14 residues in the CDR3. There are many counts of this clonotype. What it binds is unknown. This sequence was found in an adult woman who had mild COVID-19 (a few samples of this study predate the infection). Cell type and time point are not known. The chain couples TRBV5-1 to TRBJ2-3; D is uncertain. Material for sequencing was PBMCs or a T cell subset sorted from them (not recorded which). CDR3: CASCGGDGTDTQYF. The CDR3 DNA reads TGCGCCAGCTGTGGTGGAGACGGCACAGATACGCAGTATTTT.